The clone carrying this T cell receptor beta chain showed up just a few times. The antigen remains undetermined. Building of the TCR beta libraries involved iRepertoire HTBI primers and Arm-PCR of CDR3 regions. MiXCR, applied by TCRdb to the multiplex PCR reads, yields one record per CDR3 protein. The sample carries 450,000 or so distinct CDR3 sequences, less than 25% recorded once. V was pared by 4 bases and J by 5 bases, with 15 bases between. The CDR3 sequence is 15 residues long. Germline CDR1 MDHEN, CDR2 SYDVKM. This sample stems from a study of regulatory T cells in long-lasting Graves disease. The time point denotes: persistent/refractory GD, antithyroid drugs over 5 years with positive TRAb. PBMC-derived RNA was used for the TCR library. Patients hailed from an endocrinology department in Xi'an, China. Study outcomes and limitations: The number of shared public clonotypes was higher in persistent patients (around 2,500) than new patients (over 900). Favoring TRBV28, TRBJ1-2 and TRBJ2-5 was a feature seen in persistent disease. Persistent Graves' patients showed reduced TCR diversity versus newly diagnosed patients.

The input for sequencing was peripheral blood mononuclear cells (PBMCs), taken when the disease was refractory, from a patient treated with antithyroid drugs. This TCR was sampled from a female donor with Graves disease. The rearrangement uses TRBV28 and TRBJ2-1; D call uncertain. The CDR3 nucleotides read TGTGCCAGCAGTTCCCCCCCCGATGGAAACAATGAGCAGTTCTTC. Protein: CASSSPPDGNNEQFF.